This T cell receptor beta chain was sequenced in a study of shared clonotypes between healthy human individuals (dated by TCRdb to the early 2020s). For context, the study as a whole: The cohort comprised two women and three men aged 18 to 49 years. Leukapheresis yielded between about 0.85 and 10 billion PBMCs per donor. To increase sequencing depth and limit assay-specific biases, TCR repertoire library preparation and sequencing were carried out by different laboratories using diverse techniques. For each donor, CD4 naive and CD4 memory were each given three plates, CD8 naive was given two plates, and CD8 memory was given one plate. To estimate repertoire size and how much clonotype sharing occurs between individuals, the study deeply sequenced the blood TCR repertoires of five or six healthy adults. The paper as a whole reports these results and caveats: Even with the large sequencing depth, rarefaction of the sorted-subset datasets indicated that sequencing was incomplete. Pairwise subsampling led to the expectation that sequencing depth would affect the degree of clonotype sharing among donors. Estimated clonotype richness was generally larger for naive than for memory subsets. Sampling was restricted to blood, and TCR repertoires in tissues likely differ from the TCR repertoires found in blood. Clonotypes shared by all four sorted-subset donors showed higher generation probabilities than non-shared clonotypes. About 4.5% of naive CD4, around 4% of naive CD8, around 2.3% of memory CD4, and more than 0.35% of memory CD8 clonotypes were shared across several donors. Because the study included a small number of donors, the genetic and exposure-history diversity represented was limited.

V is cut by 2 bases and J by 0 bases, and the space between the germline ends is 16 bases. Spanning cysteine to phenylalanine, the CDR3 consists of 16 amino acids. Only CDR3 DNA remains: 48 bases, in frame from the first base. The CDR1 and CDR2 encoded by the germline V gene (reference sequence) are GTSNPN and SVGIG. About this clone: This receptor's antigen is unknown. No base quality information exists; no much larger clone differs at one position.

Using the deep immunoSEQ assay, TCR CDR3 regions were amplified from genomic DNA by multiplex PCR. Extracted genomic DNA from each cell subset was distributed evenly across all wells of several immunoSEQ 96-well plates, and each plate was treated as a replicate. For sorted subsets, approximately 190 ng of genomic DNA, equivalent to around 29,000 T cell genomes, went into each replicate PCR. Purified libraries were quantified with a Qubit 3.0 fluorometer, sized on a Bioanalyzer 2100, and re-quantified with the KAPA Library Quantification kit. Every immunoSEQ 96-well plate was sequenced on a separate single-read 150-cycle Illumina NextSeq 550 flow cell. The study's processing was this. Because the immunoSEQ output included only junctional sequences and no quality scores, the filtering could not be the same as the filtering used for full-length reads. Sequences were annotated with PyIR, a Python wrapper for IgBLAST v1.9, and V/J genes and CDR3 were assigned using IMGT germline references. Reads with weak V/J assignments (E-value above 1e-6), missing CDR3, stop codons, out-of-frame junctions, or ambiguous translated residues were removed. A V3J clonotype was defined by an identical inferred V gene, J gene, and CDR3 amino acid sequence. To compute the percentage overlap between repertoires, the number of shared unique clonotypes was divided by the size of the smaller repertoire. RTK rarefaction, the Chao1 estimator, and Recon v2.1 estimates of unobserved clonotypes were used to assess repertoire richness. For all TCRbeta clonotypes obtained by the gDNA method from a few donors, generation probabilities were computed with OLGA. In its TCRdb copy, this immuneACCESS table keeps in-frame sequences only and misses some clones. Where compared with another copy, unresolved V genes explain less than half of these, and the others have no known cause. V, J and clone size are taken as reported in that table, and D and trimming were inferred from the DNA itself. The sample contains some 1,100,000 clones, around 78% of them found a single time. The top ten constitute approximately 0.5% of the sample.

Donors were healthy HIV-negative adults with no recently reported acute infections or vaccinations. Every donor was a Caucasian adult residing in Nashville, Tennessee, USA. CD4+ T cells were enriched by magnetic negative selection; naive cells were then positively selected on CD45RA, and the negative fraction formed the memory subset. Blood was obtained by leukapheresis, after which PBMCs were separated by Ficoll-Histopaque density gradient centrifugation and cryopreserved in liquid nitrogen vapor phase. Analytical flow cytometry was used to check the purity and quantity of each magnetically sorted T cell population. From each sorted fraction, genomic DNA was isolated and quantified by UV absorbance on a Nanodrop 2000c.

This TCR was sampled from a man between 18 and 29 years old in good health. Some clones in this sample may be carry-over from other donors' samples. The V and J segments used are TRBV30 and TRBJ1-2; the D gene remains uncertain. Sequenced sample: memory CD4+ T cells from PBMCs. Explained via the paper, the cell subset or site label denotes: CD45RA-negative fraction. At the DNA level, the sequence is TGTGCCTGGAGTTCCGGGTTCGGCAGCTCTAACTATGGCTACACCTTC. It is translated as CAWSSGFGSSNYGYTF.